The TCR beta chain described here comes from a study of blood T cell repertoires in COVID-19. Turning to the study itself: Collection of acute and convalescent COVID-19 samples took place in the United States, Italy and Spain. Nucleic acid was either cDNA or gDNA, and it came from T cells, B-cell-depleted T cells, or PBMCs.

Germline V gene sequence: CDR1 LGHNT, CDR2 FRNRAP. The ends were cut back, 2 bases at V and 4 bases at J, with 13 bases in the middle. The CDR3 runs 15 residues. As processed by the authors: Cell counts per sample came from amplifying reference gene primers. Assay: immunoSEQ multiplex PCR; the TCRdb copy retains only in-frame clones and omits some. V, J and clone size are those of that table, while D and trimming were read from the DNA. The table has tens of thousands of clones, about 79% seen once. The genes are TRBV12-5 and TRBJ2-3; perhaps TRBD1 as D (7 bases). This TCR was sampled from a woman aged 55-70 years with acute or convalescent COVID-19. The sample was peripheral blood. This CDR3 is CASGLRQGGADTQYF. The CDR3 DNA follows: TGTGCTAGTGGTTTGCGCCAGGGGGGAGCAGATACGCAGTATTTT.